This T cell receptor (beta chain) was captured by sequencing in a study of cytomegalovirus exposure and HLA in healthy donors. Study-wide points: Earlier analysis yielded a pattern in which most TCR beta V segments were productive about 90% or about 30% of the time. Cytomegalovirus status was reportedly diagnosed by the classifier with high sensitivity and specificity. The investigators catalogued 150 to 200 TCR beta chains as cytomegalovirus-associated.

Details on this clone: What it recognizes is unknown.

The V end lost 6 bases, the J end lost 4 bases, and 13 bases lay between the germline ends. Germline V CDR1 and CDR2: SQVTM, ANQGSEA. The CDR3 is 12 residues long. PCR primers comprised 60 Vbeta and 13 Jbeta primers. Profiling relied on immunoSEQ multiplex PCR, and the TCRdb table lists in-frame clones only, not all of them. The profile covers 45,000 to 65,000 clones, with less than 75% appearing a single time and 20% to 25% taken by the ten largest. Sample: PBMCs. This clonotype was obtained from a woman aged 45 to 65 in good health and CMV-seropositive. The V and J genes are TRBV29-1 and TRBJ2-7, with a possible D match to TRBD2 (7 bases). In nucleotides, the CDR3 is TGCAGCGTAGGGGGGGGGTGGTACGAGCAGTACTTC. This gives the protein CSVGGGWYEQYF.